This TCR beta chain is from a study of cytomegalovirus exposure and HLA in healthy donors. In regard to this clone: Its target is not known.

CDR3 length: 14 residues. Germline V gene data show CDR1 as GTSNPN and CDR2 as SVGIG (reference sequence). Trimming stripped 7 bases from V and 5 bases from J, with 21 bases between. Notes on the study in general: Later analysis suggested links between common viral pathogens and several top significant clusters. Per a later analysis, HLA-associated TCR beta chains showed more clonal expansion than other, equally common TCR beta chains. TCR sequences were mostly rare, though some public TCRs occurred in many donors.

The study ran its PCR with 60 Vbeta and 13 Jbeta primers. Using immunoSEQ multiplex PCR, the repertoire was profiled, and TCRdb retains in-frame clones only, with some absent. The top ten clones hold 22% of a sample with about 69,000 clones, approximately 74% of them seen once. This clonotype originated in a woman aged 25 to 39 in good health and CMV-seropositive. This chain joins TRBV30 and TRBJ2-7; a weak D match, TRBD2 (6 bases). Sequencing was performed on PBMCs. CDR3 amino acids: CASSLGGFDHEQYF. The CDR3 DNA follows: TGTGCCTCCTCTTTAGGAGGGTTCGACCACGAGCAGTACTTC.